This TCR beta chain was sequenced for a study of cytomegalovirus exposure and HLA in healthy donors. The PCR employed 60 Vbeta primers together with 13 Jbeta primers. Measured with immunoSEQ multiplex PCR; TCRdb has only the in-frame clones, and not every one. The data show 62,000 or so clones, about 83% seen once. Germline V CDR1 and CDR2: MNHNS, SASEGT. The junction had 4 bases not matched to a gene; V was cut back by 7 bases and J by 4 bases. This CDR3 contains 15 residues. Findings of the study overall: Accurate predictions that matched the HLA-A and HLA-B alleles of most subjects were reportedly made from TCR beta sequences. On later analysis, the bulk of CMV-associated TCR beta chains appeared to be HLA-restricted. Differences between HLA loci emerged in a later analysis of TCR association rates, with DRB1 most and HLA-C fewest. Cytomegalovirus status, reportedly, was diagnosed with high specificity and sensitivity by the classifier.

This clone was seen a handful of times. Its antigen is still unknown. The chain has TRBV6-1 and TRBJ2-1; the match to TRBD2 covers 13 bases. Sequenced: PBMCs. This sequence was found in a man younger than 40 in good health and CMV-seronegative. The CDR3 here is CASTLGLAGYNEQFF. DNA of the CDR3: TGTGCCAGCACCTTGGGACTAGCGGGGTACAATGAGCAGTTCTTC.